The 29 T cell receptor beta chains listed next were all sequenced from one sample in a study of CD8+CD57+ T cells in acquired aplastic anemia. TCR beta VDJ and CDR3 profiling used genomic DNA as template. TCRdb re-analysed the reads in MiXCR, keeping a single row per CDR3 protein. The sample consists of 95,000 to 150,000 distinct CDR3 sequences, 55% to 70% of them appearing once. Patients chosen for sequencing had CD8+CD57+ cells that had expanded, as shown by flow cytometry. Sequencing was performed on sorted CD4+, CD8+, or CD8+CD57+ T cells (not recorded which) from PBMCs. The receptors stem from a human donor with aplastic anemia.

V and J are TRBV19 and TRBJ1-2; no reliable D call. Germline CDR1 is LNHDA and CDR2 is SQIVND (reference sequence). The CDR3 extends over 13 amino acids. Trimming removed 1 base from V and 10 bases from J, with 13 bases in between. The CDR3: CASSIGWGGVYTF. As DNA, the CDR3 is TGTGCCAGTAGTATAGGATGGGGTGGGGTCTACACCTTC.

The rearrangement links TRBV2 to TRBJ1-6; 10 bases are shared with TRBD1. The CDR3 consists of 14 residues. V lost 5 bases to trimming and J lost 9 bases; unmatched junction nucleotides: 4. CDR1 SNHLY and CDR2 FYNNEI come from the germline V gene. The CDR3 DNA reads TGTGCCAGCAGTAAGAGACAGGGGGCTTCACCCCTCCACTTT. This translates into CASSKRQGASPLHF.

There are a few counts of this clonotype. J is TRBJ2-3 and V is TRBV10-3; no firm D call. CDR3 length equals 12 residues. Germline V gene sequence: CDR1 ENHRY, CDR2 SYGVKD. Deletions cut 7 bases from V and 0 bases from J, with 5 bases between. The CDR3 reads CAIKTSTDTQYF. The CDR3 DNA sequence: TGTGCCATCAAGACTAGCACAGATACGCAGTATTTT.

The DNA of the CDR3 is TGTGCCACCAGCAGAGACAGGGGTGCTTACACCATATATTTT. It encodes CATSRDRGAYTIYF. The gene calls are TRBV15 and TRBJ1-3, with D possibly matching TRBD1 (6 bases). This CDR3 comprises 14 residues. Per germline, CDR1 LNHNV and CDR2 YYDKDF (reference sequence). With 0 bases removed from V and 8 bases from J, the gap between germline ends came to 11 bases.

J is TRBJ1-1 and V is TRBV2, with 8 nucleotides matching TRBD1. The ends lost 9 bases at V and 0 bases at J; junction bases unmatched: 6. This CDR3 is 14 amino acids long. The germline V gene has CDR1 SNHLY and CDR2 FYNNEI. CDR3 region: CARIATGVNTEAFF. In DNA, the CDR3 is TGTGCCAGAATTGCGACAGGGGTGAACACTGAAGCTTTCTTT.

This chain joins TRBV5-6 and TRBJ1-6; D is unclear. This CDR3 is 13 amino acids long. Between the trimmed V and J ends, which lost 2 bases and 2 bases, there was a span of 2 bases. Germline CDR1 reads SGHDT; CDR2 reads YYEEEE. As DNA, the CDR3 is TGTGCCAGCAGCTTCCCCTATAATTCACCCCTCCACTTT. It specifies CASSFPYNSPLHF.

The gene calls are TRBV15 and TRBJ2-5, with 7 bases identical to TRBD1. With 2 bases clipped from V and 4 bases from J, the junction kept 7 bases outside the gene matches. The CDR3 totals 15 residues. Looked up from germline, CDR1 is LNHNV and CDR2 is YYDKDF (reference sequence). The CDR3 region has the DNA TGTGCCACCAGCAGATTTACCGGGACAGTAGAGACCCAGTACTTC. It specifies CATSRFTGTVETQYF.

The rearrangement links TRBV11-1 to TRBJ2-5; D may correspond to TRBD1 or TRBD2 (6 bases each). CDR1 and CDR2 from the germline V gene are SGHAT and FQDESV (reference sequence). V shed 4 bases and J shed 0 bases, with 24 bases lying between them. This CDR3 is 19 amino acids long. The CDR3 here is CASSSTAGLGGRDQETQYF. Written as DNA, the CDR3 is TGTGCCAGCAGCTCGACGGCGGGGCTCGGGGGCCGTGACCAAGAGACCCAGTACTTC.

The J gene is TRBJ1-2, the V gene TRBV10-3; D may be TRBD1 (5 bases). CDR1 is ENHRY, CDR2 SYGVKD, per germline. The CDR3 sequence is 13 residues long. V was trimmed by 6 bases and J by 0 bases, leaving 8 bases between them. CDR3 in DNA: TGTGCCATCAGGACAGAAGCTAACTATGGCTACACCTTC. Its translation: CAIRTEANYGYTF.

The table lists this clonotype with many counts. J is TRBJ2-7 and V is TRBV2; no reliable D call. V was clipped by 6 bases and J by 3 bases, with 9 bases between them. Germline CDR1 reads SNHLY; CDR2 reads FYNNEI. The CDR3 totals 12 residues. The CDR3 is CASRPRVYEQYF. Here the CDR3 DNA reads TGTGCCAGCAGACCAAGGGTCTACGAGCAGTACTTC.

On this clonotype itself: At one end, the junction sequence differs from germline, possibly due to a read error. V is TRBV10-3 and J is TRBJ2-3; tentatively, D is TRBD1 (5 bases). The CDR3 extends over 14 amino acids. Germline V gene data show CDR1 as ENHRY and CDR2 as SYGVKD. This CDR3 reads CASSQRGEADTQYF. CDR3 DNA: TGTGCCAGCAGTCAAAGGGGCGAGGCAGATACGCAGTATTTT.

This chain connects TRBV20-1 to TRBJ2-2, with D perhaps matching TRBD1 (6 bases). V gave up 0 bases and J gave up 7 bases, with 9 bases separating them. Germline CDR1 DFQATT, CDR2 SNEGSKA (reference sequence). The CDR3 contains 13 residues. As DNA, the CDR3 is TGCAGTGCTAGAGAAGGGGGATACGGGGAGCTGTTTTTT. This sequence encodes CSAREGGYGELFF.

The chain links TRBV15 to TRBJ1-3; no reliable D call. The CDR3 has 16 residues. The germline V gene encodes CDR1 LNHNV and CDR2 YYDKDF (reference sequence). Trimming pared 3 bases from V and 0 bases from J, leaving 12 bases between. The CDR3 coding sequence is TGTGCCACCAGCAGGCCGAGGATTGACTCTGGAAACACCATATATTTT. This codes for CATSRPRIDSGNTIYF.

With regard to this clonotype: Since no conserved phenylalanine or tryptophan closes the CDR3, a read error is the likely cause. The chain links TRBV7-2 to TRBJ2-7; 12 nucleotides match TRBD2. Germline loops: CDR1 SGHTA, CDR2 FQGNSA. The V segment lost 1 base and the J segment 3 bases; nucleotides outside the gene matches: 1. The length of the CDR3 is 15 residues. For the CDR3, the DNA is TGTGCCAGCAGCTTAGGGACTAGCGGGATCTACGAGCAGTACTCC. Translating gives CASSLGTSGIYEQYS.

The CDR3 DNA reads as TGTGCCAGCAGCCGCAGGGGGGGGAAATACGAGCAGTACTTC. It specifies CASSRRGGKYEQYF. The chain carries TRBV25-1 and TRBJ2-7; TRBD1 or TRBD2 may be the D gene (7 bases each). This CDR3 has 14 amino acids. CDR1 is MGHDK, CDR2 SYGVNS, per germline. Trimming stripped 6 bases from V and 4 bases from J, with 16 bases between.

J is TRBJ2-3 and V is TRBV25-1, with unresolved D. The CDR3 contains 14 residues. Trimming removed 4 bases at V and 5 bases at J, with 13 bases between. Germline V gene sequence: CDR1 MGHDK, CDR2 SYGVNS. The CDR3 sequence: CASSAMMGGDTQYF. CDR3 coding DNA: TGTGCCAGCAGTGCGATGATGGGTGGAGATACGCAGTATTTT.

The rearrangement uses TRBV27 and TRBJ1-5, with TRBD1 matching 8 bases. The CDR3 has 13 amino acids. V shed 3 bases and J 12 bases; nucleotides not matched to a gene: 7. Looked up from germline, CDR1 is MNHEY and CDR2 is SMNVEV (reference sequence). CDR3 region: CASSFAGQGFQHF. The CDR3 coding sequence is TGTGCCAGCAGTTTCGCAGGACAGGGTTTCCAGCATTTT.

The chain joins TRBV11-1 to TRBJ2-7; unclear D gene. Germline CDR1 SGHAT, CDR2 FQDESV (reference sequence). The CDR3 extends over 16 amino acids. Trimming left V 6 bases short and J 3 bases short, with 21 bases between. CDR3: CASSSHYRDPSYEQYF. The CDR3 DNA follows: TGTGCCAGCAGTTCTCATTATCGCGACCCGAGCTACGAGCAGTACTTC.

The rearrangement links TRBV25-1 to TRBJ2-3, with 13 bases lining up with TRBD2. This CDR3 is 17 amino acids long. Germline CDR1 MGHDK, CDR2 SYGVNS. Germline trimming cut 6 bases from V and 4 bases from J; bases unmatched to any gene: 10. The DNA of the CDR3 is TGTGCCAGCAGCGACCTTGGACTAGCGGGAGTAGCAGATACGCAGTATTTT. Protein sequence: CASSDLGLAGVADTQYF.

This clonotype has just one count. This chain links TRBV10-3 with TRBJ2-7; D remains ambiguous. Per germline, CDR1 ENHRY and CDR2 SYGVKD. The V gene lost 2 bases and the J gene lost 6 bases, with 8 bases spanning the gap. The CDR3 has 12 residues. CDR3 nucleotides: TGTGCCATCAGTGAGACAACTTCCGAGCAGTACTTC. Translation: CAISETTSEQYF.

V and J are TRBV7-2 and TRBJ2-7; D uncertain. The CDR3 spans 13 residues. V shed 1 base and J shed 4 bases, with 8 bases lying between them. Per the germline V gene, CDR1 is SGHTA and CDR2 is FQGNSA. CDR3 sequence reads: CASSLEIPYEQYF. The CDR3 DNA sequence: TGTGCCAGCAGCTTAGAAATCCCTTACGAGCAGTACTTC.

The V call is TRBV2, the J call TRBJ1-2; the D gene is possibly TRBD1 (6 bases). The germline V and J ends were trimmed by 3 bases and 6 bases, with 14 bases remaining between them. The CDR3 runs to 14 residues. Germline CDR1 is SNHLY and CDR2 is FYNNEI. CDR3 loop: CASSEVDRLNGYTF. In nucleotides, the CDR3 is TGTGCCAGCAGTGAGGTTGACAGGTTGAATGGCTACACCTTC. The full variable domain, in which reference TRBV2 and TRBJ1-2 provide the parts outside the CDR3, is EPEVTQTPSHQVTQMGQEVILRCVPISNHLYFYWYRQILGQKVEFLVSFYNNEISEKSEIFDDQFSVERPDGSNFTLKIRSTKLEDSAMYFCASSEVDRLNGYTFGSGTRLTVV.

This clonotype has only a few counts. The chain couples TRBV27 to TRBJ2-1; D may be TRBD1 or TRBD2 (5 bases each). Germline CDR1 MNHEY, CDR2 SMNVEV (reference sequence). V lost 6 bases to trimming and J lost 6 bases, with 15 bases between them. The CDR3 runs 14 residues. The DNA for the CDR3 is TGTGCCAGCAGATCCTTCACTGGGGGCAATGAGCAGTTCTTC. This encodes CASRSFTGGNEQFF.

This clonotype appeared a few times. The CDR3 reads CATSRDRSAYGYTF. For the CDR3, the DNA is TGTGCCACCAGCAGAGATCGCTCTGCCTATGGCTACACCTTC. This chain joins TRBV15 and TRBJ1-2; D remains ambiguous. Germline V gives CDR1 LNHNV, CDR2 YYDKDF (reference sequence). V was pared by 0 bases and J by 4 bases, with 9 bases between. This CDR3 comprises 14 residues.

The CDR3 sequence is CASSIQGSSGANVLTF. The CDR3 bases are TGTGCCAGTAGTATACAGGGGAGCTCTGGGGCCAACGTCCTGACTTTC. V is TRBV19 and J is TRBJ2-6; tentative D call: TRBD1 (6 bases). The CDR3 is 16 residues long. Looked up from germline, CDR1 is LNHDA and CDR2 is SQIVND (reference sequence). V was pared by 2 bases and J by 0 bases, with 8 bases between.

The chain employs TRBV11-1 and TRBJ1-6; D uncertain. Germline CDR1 SGHAT, CDR2 FQDESV (reference sequence). Trimming cost V 5 bases and J 6 bases, with 11 bases left between them. The CDR3 has 14 amino acids. The CDR3 sequence: CASSLNSFNSPLHF. The CDR3 DNA follows: TGTGCCAGCAGCCTTAATAGCTTTAATTCACCCCTCCACTTT.

This chain uses TRBV19 with TRBJ2-7; 7 bases are a match to TRBD1. Germline lookup yields CDR1 LNHDA and CDR2 SQIVND (reference sequence). This CDR3 comprises 13 residues. V trimming: 5 bases; J trimming: 3 bases; junction bases outside the gene matches: 4. The CDR3 DNA sequence: TGTGCCAGTAGTGATAACAGGGGCTACGAGCAGTACTTC. It translates to CASSDNRGYEQYF.

Sample share makes this clonotype medium-sized. The chain employs TRBV7-8 and TRBJ1-2; D possibly corresponds to TRBD1 (6 bases). Trimming stripped 5 bases from V and 7 bases from J, with 17 bases between. This CDR3 region has 14 residues. Germline CDR1 and CDR2: SGHVS and FQNEAQ. As DNA, the CDR3 is TGTGCCAGCAGCCCAGAGGGGGGGGCAGCTGGCTACACCTTC. Translating gives CASSPEGGAAGYTF.

As to this clonotype: This may be a read error, as it is one base from a much larger clone. This chain uses TRBV4-3 with TRBJ2-3; D uncertain. The CDR3 is 14 amino acids. The germline V gene has CDR1 LGHNA and CDR2 YSLEER. The CDR3: CASSQDTSTDTHYF. CDR3 nucleotides: TGCGCCAGCAGCCAAGATACAAGCACAGATACGCATTATTTT.